This T cell receptor (beta chain) was found in a study of blood T cell repertoires in COVID-19. The authors' processing: Amplifying reference gene primers gave estimates of nucleated cell counts. Profiling relied on immunoSEQ multiplex PCR, and the TCRdb table lists in-frame clones only, not all of them. V and J calls and clone size come straight from that table; D and trimming were deduced from the DNA. The table has a few hundred thousand clones, around 89% seen once. This clonotype was sampled from a woman in her thirties who had recovered from COVID-19. Sequencing used PBMCs or T cells enriched from blood (not recorded which).

CDR3 nucleotide sequence: TGTGCCAGCATCCCTGTTGGGCTAGCGGAGGAAGAGACCCAGTACTTC. This sequence encodes CASIPVGLAEEETQYF. This chain connects TRBV2 to TRBJ2-5, with 7 bases identical to TRBD2. The CDR3 extends over 16 amino acids. From germline, CDR1 is SNHLY and CDR2 FYNNEI. The junction had 14 bases not matched to a gene; V was cut back by 7 bases and J by 3 bases.